This T cell receptor beta chain was sequenced in a study of T cells in Graves' hyperthyroidism and ophthalmopathy. Ophthalmopathy cases scored 3 or more on the Clinical Activity Score and 4 or more on NOSPECS grade, with duration below 3 months. Points on this clonotype: Its antigen is not identified.

RNA transcripts provided the source from which TCR beta CDR3 regions were amplified. Primed by the HTBI set, a first-round RT-PCR was run on the TCR CDR3. TCRdb re-derived calls from the multiplex PCR reads in MiXCR, one entry per CDR3 protein. The sample holds approximately 530,000 distinct CDR3 sequences; 20% are singletons and the top ten take roughly 50%. This CDR3 has 15 amino acids. The germline gives CDR1 SGHTA, CDR2 FQGNSA. V lost 3 bases to trimming and J lost 0 bases, with 8 bases between them. Study outcomes and limitations: Model-based prediction identified ophthalmopathy a median approximately 6 months prior to its onset.

Sequencing input: blood. The chain recombines TRBV7-2 with TRBJ1-4; D ambiguous. The receptor was isolated from a man aged 40-49 years with Graves' ophthalmopathy. The CDR3 is CASSFGRATNEKLFF. The CDR3 DNA is TGTGCCAGCAGCTTCGGGAGGGCAACTAATGAAAAACTGTTTTTT.